This entry features one T cell receptor beta chain sequence. Its antigen is currently unknown. This specimen comes from a study of cytotoxic CD8 clonotypes in ibrutinib-treated CLL. About the research overall: The patients comprised roughly 10 relapsed/refractory and approximately 16 treatment-naive cases, some 18 IGHV unmutated. Findings and limits, study-wide: Contraction or stability on treatment characterized the public clonotypes, which were uncommon. Whereas clonality rose at ibrutinib response, it declined toward baseline at progression.

Germline CDR1 reads SNHLY; CDR2 reads FYNNEI. This CDR3 contains 15 residues. The ends lost 5 bases at V and 3 bases at J; junction bases unmatched: 4. The data were produced by immunoSEQ multiplex PCR, yet TCRdb's version contains in-frame clones alone and is incomplete. The table includes 250,000 or so clones, under 75% detected once. The specimen comprised PBMCs, sampled after 24 months of ibrutinib treatment. The chain uses TRBV2 and TRBJ2-7; 13 bases are a match to TRBD2. The sequence was collected from a human donor with chronic lymphocytic leukemia. In DNA, the CDR3 is TGTGCCAGCAGTCCGGGACTAGCGGGGAACTACGAGCAGTACTTC. This codes for CASSPGLAGNYEQYF.